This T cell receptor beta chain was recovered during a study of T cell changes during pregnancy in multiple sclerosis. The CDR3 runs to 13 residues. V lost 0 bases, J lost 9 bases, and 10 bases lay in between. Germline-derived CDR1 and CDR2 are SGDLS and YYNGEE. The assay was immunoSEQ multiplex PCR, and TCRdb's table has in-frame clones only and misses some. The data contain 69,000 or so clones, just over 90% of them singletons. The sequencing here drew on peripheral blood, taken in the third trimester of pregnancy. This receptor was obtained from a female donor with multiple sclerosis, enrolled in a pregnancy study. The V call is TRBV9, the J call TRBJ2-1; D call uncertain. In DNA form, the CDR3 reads TGTGCCAGCAGCGTAGACCCTTCCAGTGAGCAGTTCTTC. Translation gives CASSVDPSSEQFF.